These T cell receptor beta chains were read from a single sample in a study of shared clonotypes between healthy human individuals. Libraries were prepared by immunoSEQ multiplex PCR; TCRdb keeps only in-frame clonotypes and omits some of them. The table lists approximately 1.9 million clones, 90% to 95% of them singletons. Sequenced material: naive CD8+ T cells from PBMCs. These receptors originate from a man younger than 35 in good health. Some clones in this sample may be carry-over from other donors' samples. The CDR3 runs from the conserved cysteine through the conserved F or W. Fields, in order: J gene, V gene, clone size, D gene, CDR3 DNA, CDR3 protein. The D gene is left open where the match is weak. Not all rows give a size; the values are once, few, many and, for expanded clones, a class.

TRBJ1-1 | TRBV13 | once | . | TGTGCCAGCAGCTTAGAACGAGCGACCACTGAAGCTTTCTTT | CASSLERATTEAFF
TRBJ2-1 | TRBV10-1 | . | . | TGCGCCAGCAGTGATGTGGCGGCAGTCCACAATGAGCAGTTCTTC | CASSDVAAVHNEQFF
TRBJ2-1 | TRBV15 | . | . | TGTGCCACCAGCAGAGACATCCGTGGAACCCGGAAAGACAATGAGCAGTTCTTC | CATSRDIRGTRKDNEQFF
TRBJ1-1 | TRBV7-2 | . | . | TGTGCCAGCAGCGTACTAGGGGGGACTGGTGAAGCTTTCTTT | CASSVLGGTGEAFF
TRBJ2-1 | TRBV9 | . | TRBD1 | TGTGCCAGCAGCGTACTTACCGGGACAGGGGTCCACAATGAGCAGTTCTTC | CASSVLTGTGVHNEQFF
TRBJ2-4 | TRBV2 | . | . | TGTGCCAGCGACTTAGCCAAAAACATTCAGTACTTC | CASDLAKNIQYF
TRBJ1-5 | TRBV21-1 | once | . | TGTGCCAGCAGCTGCAGGGGCAGGGATCAGCCCCAGCATTTT | CASSCRGRDQPQHF
TRBJ2-6 | TRBV7-8 | . | TRBD2 | TGTGCCAGCAGCTCCCGGAAAGCGGGGCCGCGGGGGGCCAACGTCCTGACTTTC | CASSSRKAGPRGANVLTF
TRBJ2-7 | TRBV7-3 | . | TRBD2 | TGTGCCAGCAGCGAGTTGGGACTAGCGGAGGCCCCCCTACTGGGGCAGTACTTC | CASSELGLAEAPLLGQYF
TRBJ1-5 | TRBV2 | . | . | TGTGCCAGCAGGAATGGGCAGTTACAGCCCCAGCATTTT | CASRNGQLQPQHF
TRBJ1-1 | TRBV11-1 | . | . | TGTGCCAGCAGCTTAGTTCAGAACACTGAAGCTTTCTTT | CASSLVQNTEAFF
TRBJ2-1 | TRBV7-8 | . | . | TGTGCCAGCAGCTCCGGACCCGACACCTACAATGAGCAGTTCTTC | CASSSGPDTYNEQFF
TRBJ2-3 | TRBV7-8 | . | . | TGTGCCAGCAGCTTAACGGCAGGGCGTTTTACAGATACGCAGTATTTT | CASSLTAGRFTDTQYF
TRBJ2-4 | TRBV9 | . | . | TGTGCCAGCAGCGCCGCCCTGAAAAACATTCAGTACTTC | CASSAALKNIQYF
TRBJ1-3 | TRBV27 | once | . | TGTGCCAGCAGTAGCACGTGGGGCCCATCTGGAAACACCATATATTTT | CASSSTWGPSGNTIYF
TRBJ2-1 | TRBV21-1 | . | . | TGTGCCAGCAGCCCCCCCGCCTTGTGTAGCAATGAGCAGTTCTTC | CASSPPALCSNEQFF
TRBJ2-1 | TRBV5-1 | . | . | TGCGCCAGCAGCTTGGAAACGCGCCTCGGTGAGCAGTTCTTC | CASSLETRLGEQFF